These T cell receptor beta chains were read from a single sample in a study of blood T cell repertoires in COVID-19. Using immunoSEQ multiplex PCR, the repertoire was profiled, and TCRdb retains in-frame clones only, with some absent. The sample contains about 25,000 clones, roughly 80% of which appear only once. Material for sequencing was peripheral blood. The receptors originated from a woman older than 75 with acute or convalescent COVID-19. Both conserved end residues are part of each CDR3. A D gene is named only where the DNA matches it firmly. Size values are once, few and many counts, or a class for expanded clones, and some rows have none.

v_call: TRBV6-5
j_call: TRBJ1-2
d_call: -
clone_size: -
cdr3_nt: TGTGCCAGCACCCCAGCGACCAACTATGGCTACACCTTC
cdr3_aa: CASTPATNYGYTF

v_call: TRBV30
j_call: TRBJ1-4
d_call: TRBD1
clone_size: -
cdr3_nt: TGTGCCTGGAGTTTCTCCCGGACAGGGACCGATGAAAAACTGTTTTTT
cdr3_aa: CAWSFSRTGTDEKLFF

v_call: TRBV7-3
j_call: TRBJ2-5
d_call: TRBD2
clone_size: many
cdr3_nt: TGTGCCAGCAGCCTTGGACTAGCGGGAAAAGAGACCCAGTACTTC
cdr3_aa: CASSLGLAGKETQYF

v_call: TRBV2
j_call: TRBJ1-1
d_call: -
clone_size: few
cdr3_nt: TGTGCCAGCAGCCTACCGGTCGCTGAAGCTTTCTTT
cdr3_aa: CASSLPVAEAFF

v_call: TRBV15
j_call: TRBJ2-5
d_call: TRBD1
clone_size: -
cdr3_nt: TGTGCCACCAGCAGAGATATCTATTCAGGGGCCACAGGGGTGGAGACCCAGTACTTC
cdr3_aa: CATSRDIYSGATGVETQYF

v_call: TRBV2
j_call: TRBJ1-2
d_call: -
clone_size: -
cdr3_nt: TGTGCCGGGGGTCGGGACTCTTGGGGCTACACCTTC
cdr3_aa: CAGGRDSWGYTF

v_call: TRBV9
j_call: TRBJ2-1
d_call: -
clone_size: -
cdr3_nt: TGTGCCAGCAGCCCTGGGACATCCTACAATGAGCAGTTCTTC
cdr3_aa: CASSPGTSYNEQFF

v_call: TRBV19
j_call: TRBJ2-1
d_call: TRBD2
clone_size: -
cdr3_nt: TGTGCCAGTAGCTCGGGACTAGCGGCATACAATGAGCAGTTCTTC
cdr3_aa: CASSSGLAAYNEQFF

v_call: TRBV19
j_call: TRBJ2-3
d_call: TRBD1
clone_size: -
cdr3_nt: TGTGCCAGTAGTATTCTCGGGACAGGGGGAACAGATACGCAGTATTTT
cdr3_aa: CASSILGTGGTDTQYF

v_call: TRBV7-3
j_call: TRBJ2-7
d_call: -
clone_size: -
cdr3_nt: TGTGCCAGCAGCTTAACGCAGAGACGGGGGCAGTACTTC
cdr3_aa: CASSLTQRRGQYF

v_call: TRBV2
j_call: TRBJ2-7
d_call: TRBD1
clone_size: -
cdr3_nt: TGTGCCAGCAGTCCCATAGGGGGACAGAGATACGAGCAGTACTTC
cdr3_aa: CASSPIGGQRYEQYF

v_call: TRBV28
j_call: TRBJ2-3
d_call: TRBD2
clone_size: -
cdr3_nt: TGTGCCAGCAGTTTGGGAGGGAGCACAGATACGCAGTATTTT
cdr3_aa: CASSLGGSTDTQYF

v_call: TRBV6-5
j_call: TRBJ1-1
d_call: -
clone_size: -
cdr3_nt: TGTGCCAGCAGTTCCCAGGGTTCCACTGAAGCTTTCTTT
cdr3_aa: CASSSQGSTEAFF

v_call: TRBV5-1
j_call: TRBJ1-2
d_call: -
clone_size: -
cdr3_nt: TGCGCCAGCAGCTTGGGCACCTATCGAGGGGGACCTAACTATGGCTACACCTTC
cdr3_aa: CASSLGTYRGGPNYGYTF

v_call: TRBV18
j_call: TRBJ1-1
d_call: -
clone_size: once
cdr3_nt: TGTGCCAGCTCAGCCCTAGGGGGGAACACTGAAGCTTTCTTT
cdr3_aa: CASSALGGNTEAFF